The 25 T cell receptor beta chains below were found in one sample sequenced in a study of beta chain features in type 1 diabetes. Study conclusions and caveats: Shorter TCRB CDR3s, moderately but significantly so, marked every one of the four CD4+ subsets in Type 1 diabetes patients.

Investigators reverse transcribed all isolated RNA, so they sequenced expressed TCRB transcripts. Sequenced by immunoSEQ multiplex PCR; TCRdb stores in-frame clones only, minus some. Here the sample spans roughly 340,000 clones, roughly 12% being singletons. Antigens of these TCRs are unknown. Sequencing was performed on naive CD4+ T cells from blood. These receptors came from a woman in her late teens or twenties with type 1 diabetes.

This clone was detected a few times. Additional DNA sequences in this sample encode the identical CDR3. The chain combines TRBV29-1 with TRBJ2-2; 9 nucleotides line up with TRBD1. V shed 7 bases, J shed 1 base, and the junction held 4 bases outside the gene matches. From germline, CDR1 is SQVTM and CDR2 ANQGSEA. This CDR3 region has 14 residues. The CDR3: CSARQGENTGELFF. CDR3 nucleotide sequence: TGCAGCGCTAGACAGGGGGAGAACACCGGGGAGCTGTTTTTT.

This clone has just a few counts. The V and J genes are TRBV11-3 and TRBJ2-3; 10 bases are a match to TRBD1. V was pared by 1 base and J by 0 bases, with 7 bases of the junction left unmatched. This CDR3 region has 18 residues. Germline V lookup: CDR1 SGHNT, CDR2 YENEEA. CDR3 sequence reads: CASSLGAGTGESTDTQYF. The CDR3 DNA is TGTGCCAGCAGCTTAGGGGCCGGGACAGGGGAGAGCACAGATACGCAGTATTTT.

The gene calls are TRBV19 and TRBJ1-2; 9 bases fit TRBD1. The CDR3 has 14 amino acids. Trimming at V came to 11 bases and at J to 4 bases, leaving 11 bases not matched to a gene. Germline CDR1 and CDR2: LNHDA and SQIVND (reference sequence). CDR3 bases: TGTGCCTCTCAACAGGACAGGGGTGCCTATGGCTACACCTTC. Protein: CASQQDRGAYGYTF.

This clone was observed a handful of times. The chain joins TRBV27 to TRBJ1-2; D call uncertain. The CDR3 runs to 13 residues. Germline V gives CDR1 MNHEY, CDR2 SMNVEV (reference sequence). V was clipped by 4 bases and J by 0 bases, with 6 bases between them. The CDR3 DNA is TGTGCCAGCAGTTGGCTCCCTAACTATGGCTACACCTTC. Protein product: CASSWLPNYGYTF.

CDR3: CSVNHSGQETQYF. CDR3 DNA sequence: TGCAGCGTCAACCACAGCGGACAAGAGACCCAGTACTTC. The rearrangement links TRBV29-1 to TRBJ2-5, with a weak D call TRBD2 (5 bases). V lost 6 bases and J 2 bases, leaving 13 bases between the germline ends. The CDR3 is 13 residues long. Germline CDR1 and CDR2: SQVTM and ANQGSEA. Full variable domain (missing parts from reference TRBV29-1 and TRBJ2-5): SAVISQKPSRDICQRGTSLTIQCQVDSQVTMMFWYRQQPGQSLTLIATANQGSEATYESGFVIDKFPISRPNLTFSTLTVSNMSPEDSSIYLCSVNHSGQETQYFGPGTRLLVL.

V and J are TRBV28 and TRBJ2-3, with 7 bases that match TRBD2. This CDR3 is built from 15 residues. V lost 6 bases to trimming and J lost 0 bases; unmatched junction nucleotides: 6. Germline V gene data show CDR1 as MDHEN and CDR2 as SYDVKM. The CDR3 DNA reads TGTGCCAGCAGCTCAGCGGGGCTCAGCACAGATACGCAGTATTTT. Its translation: CASSSAGLSTDTQYF. The whole variable domain, filled in from reference TRBV28 and TRBJ2-3, reads DVKVTQSSRYLVKRTGEKVFLECVQDMDHENMFWYRQDPGLGLRLIYFSYDVKMKEKGDIPEGYSVSREKKERFSLILESASTNQTSMYLCASSSAGLSTDTQYFGPGTRLTVL.

V usage is TRBV7-2 and J usage is TRBJ2-2, with D possibly being TRBD1 (6 bases). This CDR3 comprises 15 residues. V was trimmed by 5 bases and J by 6 bases, leaving 16 bases between them. Germline V lookup: CDR1 SGHTA, CDR2 FQGNSA. CDR3 region: CASSGLGAGSGELFF. In DNA, the CDR3 is TGTGCCAGCAGCGGCCTGGGGGCAGGGTCCGGGGAGCTGTTTTTT.

This clone showed up just a few times. CDR3 amino acids: CASSRTSGRASGYEQYF. Here the CDR3 DNA reads TGTGCCAGCAGTAGGACTAGCGGGAGGGCCTCGGGATACGAGCAGTACTTC. V and J are TRBV28 and TRBJ2-7, with TRBD2 matching over 15 bases. Germline V gene data show CDR1 as MDHEN and CDR2 as SYDVKM. This CDR3 has 17 amino acids. The J segment lost 4 bases and the V segment lost 5 bases, leaving 9 bases of the junction unmatched.

This clone showed up just a few times. The chain couples TRBV7-9 to TRBJ2-4; 9 bases match TRBD1. The CDR3 sequence is 16 residues long. Germline V gene lookup returns CDR1 SEHNR and CDR2 FQNEAQ (reference sequence). V trimming: 5 bases; J trimming: 1 base; junction bases outside the gene matches: 6. Here the CDR3 reads CASSVLGQGAKNIQYF. DNA of the CDR3: TGTGCCAGCAGCGTACTCGGACAGGGGGCCAAAAACATTCAGTACTTC.

V and J are TRBV5-1 and TRBJ2-1, with D perhaps TRBD1 (5 bases). Germline V gene sequence: CDR1 SGHRS, CDR2 YFSETQ. This CDR3 contains 13 residues. The V end was cut by 1 base, the J end by 8 bases, with 10 bases between. CDR3 sequence: CASSLPRVDEQFF. The CDR3 DNA reads as TGCGCCAGCAGCTTGCCCAGGGTGGATGAGCAGTTCTTC.

The genes are TRBV6-5 and TRBJ1-1, with TRBD1 as a possible D gene (5 bases). CDR3 length: 11 residues. Germline-derived CDR1 and CDR2 are MNHEY and SVGAGI. The V end was cut by 10 bases, the J end by 0 bases, with 6 bases between. The CDR3 DNA reads as TGTGCCACGACAGTGAACACTGAAGCTTTCTTT. It is translated as CATTVNTEAFF.

The chain is built from TRBV7-2 and TRBJ1-6, with D unclear. The V gene's germline CDR1 is SGHTA and CDR2 FQGNSA. The V end was cut by 1 base, the J end by 8 bases, with 9 bases between. This CDR3 region has 14 residues. CDR3 residues: CASSLVWRDSPLHF. The DNA of the CDR3 is TGTGCCAGCAGCTTAGTCTGGAGGGATTCACCCCTCCACTTT.

The V and J genes are TRBV7-9 and TRBJ2-1; 10 bases are a match to TRBD2. Germline CDR1 SEHNR, CDR2 FQNEAQ (reference sequence). Trimming at V came to 1 base and at J to 11 bases, leaving 8 bases not matched to a gene. The CDR3 has 15 amino acids. The CDR3 sequence: CASSLDSGRKDKQFF. In nucleotides, the CDR3 is TGTGCCAGCAGCTTAGATAGCGGGAGGAAAGATAAGCAGTTCTTC.

This clone was counted a few times. The chain is built from TRBV14 and TRBJ1-4, with 7 bases aligning to TRBD1. V gave up 4 bases and J gave up 8 bases; unmatched junction bases: 10. The CDR3 sequence is 15 residues long. Germline loops: CDR1 SGHDN, CDR2 FVKESK. This CDR3 is CASSPGDSIWEKLFF. The CDR3 coding sequence is TGTGCCAGCAGCCCCGGGGACAGTATTTGGGAAAAACTGTTTTTT.

The V and J genes are TRBV4-3 and TRBJ2-5; D may be TRBD1 (5 bases). Germline V lookup: CDR1 LGHNA, CDR2 YSLEER. V lost 3 bases and J lost 5, with 10 bases in between. The CDR3 totals 13 residues. CDR3 region: CASSQSAGETQYF. CDR3 nucleotides: TGCGCCAGCAGCCAGTCAGCAGGGGAGACCCAGTACTTC.

This rearrangement joins TRBV9 to TRBJ2-4, with a tentative D call TRBD1 (7 bases). Germline assignment: CDR1 SGDLS and CDR2 YYNGEE. The CDR3 covers 16 residues. Trimming took off 3 bases at V and 1 base at J, with 14 bases between the two ends. As DNA, the CDR3 is TGTGCCAGCAGCGGGCCCGGGGGACAGGCCAAAAACATTCAGTACTTC. This translates into CASSGPGGQAKNIQYF.

This clone was seen only a few times. The chain recombines TRBV4-3 with TRBJ1-2; TRBD1 agrees at 8 bases. The trim removed 4 bases at V and 8 bases at J, leaving 6 bases unmatched. The CDR3 consists of 13 residues. Germline V CDR1 and CDR2: LGHNA, YSLEER. CDR3 DNA: TGCGCCAGCAGCCTCGGACAGGGAGGGGGCTACACCTTC. Amino acids: CASSLGQGGGYTF.

This clone was picked up a small number of times. This chain connects TRBV28 to TRBJ1-2; D perhaps matches TRBD1 (5 bases). Germline loops: CDR1 MDHEN, CDR2 SYDVKM. Trimming removed 2 bases at V and 3 bases at J, with 13 bases between. The CDR3 runs to 15 residues. The CDR3 DNA follows: TGTGCCAGCAGTTTAGGGGCCCAGCCGTACTATGGCTACACCTTC. Encoded protein: CASSLGAQPYYGYTF.

The gene calls are TRBV6-5 and TRBJ2-5; TRBD1 matches 7 bases. The junction had 0 bases not matched to a gene; V was cut back by 2 bases and J by 3 bases. In germline, CDR1 is MNHEY, CDR2 SVGAGI. The CDR3 loop spans 13 amino acids. CDR3 in DNA: TGTGCCAGCAGTTACGGACAGGAAGAGACCCAGTACTTC. This gives the protein CASSYGQEETQYF.

This clone came up a few times. The chain combines TRBV5-1 with TRBJ2-1; 10 bases fit TRBD2. CDR1 and CDR2 from the germline V gene are SGHRS and YFSETQ. This CDR3 has 15 amino acids. V gave up 4 bases and J gave up 6 bases; unmatched junction bases: 7. The CDR3 DNA is TGCGCCAGCAGCCCCAGCGGGGGGGAATCCAATGAGCAGTTCTTC. This codes for CASSPSGGESNEQFF.

This clone was observed a handful of times. The chain has TRBV11-3 and TRBJ2-1; 12 positions match TRBD1. The V segment lost 5 bases and the J segment 0 bases; nucleotides outside the gene matches: 8. CDR1 and CDR2 (germline): SGHNT, YENEEA. This CDR3 has 18 amino acids. CDR3 sequence (DNA): TGTGCCAGCAGCCTGGGGACAGGGGGCGCGAGCTCCTACAATGAGCAGTTCTTC. It codes for CASSLGTGGASSYNEQFF.

This clone was found a few times. The same CDR3 can be traced to other DNA sequences in this sample. The genes are TRBV28 and TRBJ2-7, with D unclear. The germline V gene has CDR1 MDHEN and CDR2 SYDVKM. The CDR3 is made up of 11 amino acids. V was pared by 5 bases and J by 6 bases, with 8 bases between. CDR3 loop: CASSVSGEQYF. In DNA form, the CDR3 reads TGTGCCAGCAGTGTCTCGGGCGAGCAGTACTTC.

This clone was seen a few times. The chain has TRBV25-1 and TRBJ1-1; D is possibly TRBD1 (5 bases). Trimming cost V 3 bases and J 1 base, with 12 bases left between them. The CDR3 has 15 amino acids. Germline loops: CDR1 MGHDK, CDR2 SYGVNS. The CDR3 DNA reads TGTGCCAGCAGTGAGCAGACAGCGACGAACACTGAAGCTTTCTTT. Translated: CASSEQTATNTEAFF. Full variable domain (rest looked up from reference TRBV25-1 and TRBJ1-1): EADIYQTPRYLVIGTGKKITLECSQTMGHDKMYWYQQDPGMELHLIHYSYGVNSTEKGDLSSESTVSRIRTEHFPLTLESARPSHTSQYLCASSEQTATNTEAFFGQGTRLTVV.

This clone was counted a few times. The chain carries TRBV5-4 and TRBJ2-7; the match to TRBD2 covers 8 bases. CDR3 length equals 15 residues. Per germline, CDR1 SGHNT and CDR2 YYREEE (reference sequence). Trimming at V came to 0 bases and at J to 6 bases, leaving 8 bases not matched to a gene. CDR3 nucleotide sequence: TGTGCCAGCAGCTTGGGGCGGGAGGCGAGATCCGAGCAGTACTTC. Translation gives CASSLGREARSEQYF.

This rearrangement joins TRBV6-5 to TRBJ2-1, with D possibly matching TRBD2 (5 bases). Between the trimmed V and J ends, which lost 6 bases and 0 bases, there was a span of 12 bases. The CDR3 is 15 amino acids. Germline V CDR1 and CDR2: MNHEY, SVGAGI. The CDR3 nucleotides read TGTGCCAGCAGGAAGAGCGGAGACTCCTACAATGAGCAGTTCTTC. Amino acids: CASRKSGDSYNEQFF.